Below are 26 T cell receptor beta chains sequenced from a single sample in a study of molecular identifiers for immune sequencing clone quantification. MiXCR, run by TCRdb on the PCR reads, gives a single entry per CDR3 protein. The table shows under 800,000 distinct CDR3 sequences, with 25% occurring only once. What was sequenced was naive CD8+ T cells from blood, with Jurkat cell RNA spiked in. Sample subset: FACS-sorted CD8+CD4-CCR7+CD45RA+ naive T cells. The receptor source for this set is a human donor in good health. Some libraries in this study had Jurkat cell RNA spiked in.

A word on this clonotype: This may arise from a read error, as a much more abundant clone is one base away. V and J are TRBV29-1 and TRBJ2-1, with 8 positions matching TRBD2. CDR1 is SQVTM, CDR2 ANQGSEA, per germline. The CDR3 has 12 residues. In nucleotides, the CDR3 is TGCAGCGTTACTAGCGGCCGGAATGAGCGGTTCTTC. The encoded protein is CSVTSGRNERFF.

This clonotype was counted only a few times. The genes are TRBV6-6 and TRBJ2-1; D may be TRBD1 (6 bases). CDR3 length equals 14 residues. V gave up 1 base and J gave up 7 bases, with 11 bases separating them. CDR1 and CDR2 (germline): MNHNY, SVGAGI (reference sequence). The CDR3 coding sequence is TGTGCCAGCAGTTACTACCAAACAGGGAATGAGCAGTTCTTC. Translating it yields CASSYYQTGNEQFF.

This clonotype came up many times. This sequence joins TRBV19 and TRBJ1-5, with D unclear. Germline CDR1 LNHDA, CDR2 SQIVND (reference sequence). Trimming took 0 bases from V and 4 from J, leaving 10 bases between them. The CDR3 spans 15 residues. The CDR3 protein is CASSIDAGINQPQHF. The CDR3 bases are TGTGCCAGTAGTATAGATGCAGGAATTAATCAGCCCCAGCATTTT.

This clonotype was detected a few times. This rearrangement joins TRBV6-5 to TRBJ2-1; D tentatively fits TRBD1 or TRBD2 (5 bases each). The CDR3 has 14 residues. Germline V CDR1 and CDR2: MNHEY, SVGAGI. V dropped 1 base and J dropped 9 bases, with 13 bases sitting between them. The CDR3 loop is CASSYLDGTVEQFF. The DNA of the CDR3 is TGTGCCAGCAGTTACTTGGATGGGACGGTTGAGCAGTTCTTC.

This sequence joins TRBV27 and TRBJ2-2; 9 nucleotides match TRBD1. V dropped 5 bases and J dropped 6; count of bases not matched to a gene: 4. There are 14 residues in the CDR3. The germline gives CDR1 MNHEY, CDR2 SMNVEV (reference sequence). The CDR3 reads CASSPGQGAGELFF. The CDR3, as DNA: TGTGCCAGCAGTCCGGGACAGGGCGCCGGGGAGCTGTTTTTT.

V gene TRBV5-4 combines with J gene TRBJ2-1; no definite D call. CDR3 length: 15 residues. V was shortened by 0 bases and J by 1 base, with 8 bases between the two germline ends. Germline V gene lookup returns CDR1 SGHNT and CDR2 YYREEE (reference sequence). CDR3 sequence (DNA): TGTGCCAGCAGCTTGGCTGCCTCTTCCTACAATGAGCAGTTCTTC. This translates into CASSLAASSYNEQFF.

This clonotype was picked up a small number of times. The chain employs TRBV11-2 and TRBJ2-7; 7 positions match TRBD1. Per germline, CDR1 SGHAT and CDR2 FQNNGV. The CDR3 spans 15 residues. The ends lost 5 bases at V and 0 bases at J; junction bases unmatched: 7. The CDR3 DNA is TGTGCCAGCAGCCTAGCACAGGGGAACTCCTACGAGCAGTACTTC. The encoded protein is CASSLAQGNSYEQYF.

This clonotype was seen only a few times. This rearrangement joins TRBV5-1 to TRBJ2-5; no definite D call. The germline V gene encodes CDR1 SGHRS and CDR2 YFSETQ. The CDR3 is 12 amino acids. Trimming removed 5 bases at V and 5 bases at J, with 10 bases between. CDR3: CASRGIGETQYF. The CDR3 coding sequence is TGCGCCAGCAGGGGGATCGGGGAGACCCAGTACTTC.

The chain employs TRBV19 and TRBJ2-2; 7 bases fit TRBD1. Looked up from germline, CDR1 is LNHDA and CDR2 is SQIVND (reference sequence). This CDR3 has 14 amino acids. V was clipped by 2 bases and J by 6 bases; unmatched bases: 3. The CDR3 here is CASSISQGAGELFF. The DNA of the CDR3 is TGTGCCAGTAGTATATCTCAGGGGGCCGGGGAGCTGTTTTTT.

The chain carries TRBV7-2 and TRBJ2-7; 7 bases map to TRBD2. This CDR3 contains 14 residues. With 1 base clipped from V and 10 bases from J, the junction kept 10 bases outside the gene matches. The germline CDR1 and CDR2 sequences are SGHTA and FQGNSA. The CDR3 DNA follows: TGTGCCAGCAGCTTAGGCCTAGCGGACTACAAACAGTACTTC. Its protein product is CASSLGLADYKQYF.

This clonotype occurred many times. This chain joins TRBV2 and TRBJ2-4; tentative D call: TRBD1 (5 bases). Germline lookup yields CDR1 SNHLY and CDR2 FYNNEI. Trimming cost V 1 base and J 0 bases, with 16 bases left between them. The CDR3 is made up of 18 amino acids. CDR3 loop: CASSEGSLTDIAKNIQYF. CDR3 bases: TGTGCCAGCAGTGAAGGGTCCCTGACAGACATAGCCAAAAACATTCAGTACTTC.

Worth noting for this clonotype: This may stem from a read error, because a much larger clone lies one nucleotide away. This chain's CDR3 is CAAGPYEQYF. As DNA, the CDR3 is TGTGCCGCCGGACCGTACGAGCAGTACTTC. The rearrangement links TRBV10-3 to TRBJ2-7; D call uncertain. The V and J ends lost 11 bases and 4 bases respectively, with 9 bases between them. The CDR3 sequence is 10 residues long. Germline V gene data show CDR1 as ENHRY and CDR2 as SYGVKD.

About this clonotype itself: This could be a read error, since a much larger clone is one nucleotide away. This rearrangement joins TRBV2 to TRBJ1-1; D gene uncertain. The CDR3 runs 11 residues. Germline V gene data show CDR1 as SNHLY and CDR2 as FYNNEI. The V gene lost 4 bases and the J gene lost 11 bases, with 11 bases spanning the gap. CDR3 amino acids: CASSGGQRAFF. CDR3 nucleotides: TGTGCCAGCAGTGGAGGGCAGCGGGCTTTCTTT.

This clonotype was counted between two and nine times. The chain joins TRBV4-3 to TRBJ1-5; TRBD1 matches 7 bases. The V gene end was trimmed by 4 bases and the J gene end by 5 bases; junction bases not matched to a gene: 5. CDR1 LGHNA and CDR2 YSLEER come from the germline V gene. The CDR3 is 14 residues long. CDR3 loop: CASSRNTGDQPQHF. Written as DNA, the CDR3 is TGCGCCAGCAGCCGCAACACAGGGGATCAGCCCCAGCATTTT.

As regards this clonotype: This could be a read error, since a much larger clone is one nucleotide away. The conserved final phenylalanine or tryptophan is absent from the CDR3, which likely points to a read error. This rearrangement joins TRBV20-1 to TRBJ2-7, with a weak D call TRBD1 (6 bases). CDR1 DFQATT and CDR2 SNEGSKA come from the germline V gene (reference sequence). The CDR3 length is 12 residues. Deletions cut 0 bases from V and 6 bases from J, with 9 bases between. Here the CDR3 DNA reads TGCAGTGCTAGAGATATAGGGGGCGAGCAGTACTCC. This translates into CSARDIGGEQYS.

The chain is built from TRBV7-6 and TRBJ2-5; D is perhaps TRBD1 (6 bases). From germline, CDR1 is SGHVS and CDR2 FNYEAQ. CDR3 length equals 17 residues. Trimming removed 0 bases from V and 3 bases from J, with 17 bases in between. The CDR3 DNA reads TGTGCCAGCAGCTTAGCCGATATTACAGGGTTCAAAGAGACCCAGTACTTC. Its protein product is CASSLADITGFKETQYF.

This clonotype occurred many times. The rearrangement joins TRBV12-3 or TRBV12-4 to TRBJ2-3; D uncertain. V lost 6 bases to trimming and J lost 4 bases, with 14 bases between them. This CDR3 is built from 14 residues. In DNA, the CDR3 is TGTGCCAGCAGACCGACTGTAGCCGCAGATACGCAGTATTTT. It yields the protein CASRPTVAADTQYF.

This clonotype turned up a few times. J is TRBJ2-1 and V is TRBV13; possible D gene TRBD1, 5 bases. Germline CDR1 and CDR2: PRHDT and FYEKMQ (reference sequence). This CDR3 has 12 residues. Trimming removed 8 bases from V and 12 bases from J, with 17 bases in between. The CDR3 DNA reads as TGTGCCAGCTCCCTCGGTCAGGGAAGGCAGTTCTTC. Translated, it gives CASSLGQGRQFF.

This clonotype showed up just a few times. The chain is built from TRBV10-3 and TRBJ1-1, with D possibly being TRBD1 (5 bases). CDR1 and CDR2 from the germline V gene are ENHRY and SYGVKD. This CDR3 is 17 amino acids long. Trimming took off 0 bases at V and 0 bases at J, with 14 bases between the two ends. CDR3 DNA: TGTGCCATCAGTGAGTCGCGGGGGATAGGAGTGAACACTGAAGCTTTCTTT. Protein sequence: CAISESRGIGVNTEAFF.

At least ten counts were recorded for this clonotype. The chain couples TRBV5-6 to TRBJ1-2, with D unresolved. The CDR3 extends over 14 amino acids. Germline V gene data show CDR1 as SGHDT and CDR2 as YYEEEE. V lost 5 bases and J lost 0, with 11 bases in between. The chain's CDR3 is CASRPGSANYGYTF. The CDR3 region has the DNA TGTGCCAGCAGGCCGGGGTCCGCTAACTATGGCTACACCTTC.

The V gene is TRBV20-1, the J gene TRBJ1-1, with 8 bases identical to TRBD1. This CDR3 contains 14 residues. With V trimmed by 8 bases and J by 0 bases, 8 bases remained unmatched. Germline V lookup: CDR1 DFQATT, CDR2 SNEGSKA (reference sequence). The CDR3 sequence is CSLRQGRMNTEAFF. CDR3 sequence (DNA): TGCAGTTTAAGACAGGGGCGGATGAACACTGAAGCTTTCTTT.

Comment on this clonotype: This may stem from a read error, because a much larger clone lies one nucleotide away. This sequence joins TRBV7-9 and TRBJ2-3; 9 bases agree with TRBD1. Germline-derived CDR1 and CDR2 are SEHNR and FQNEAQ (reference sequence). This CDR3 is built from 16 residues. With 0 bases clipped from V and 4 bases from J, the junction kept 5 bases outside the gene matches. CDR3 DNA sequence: TGTGCCAGCAGCTTAGCGGACAGGGGTCTCCCAGATACGCAGTATTTT. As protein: CASSLADRGLPDTQYF.

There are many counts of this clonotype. DNA of the CDR3: TGTGCCAGCAAAGACAGCTACGAGCAGTACTTC. It translates to CASKDSYEQYF. The chain uses TRBV7-9 and TRBJ2-7, with D perhaps TRBD1 (5 bases). V lost 7 bases and J lost 3, with 7 bases in between. The germline CDR1 and CDR2 sequences are SEHNR and FQNEAQ (reference sequence). The CDR3 has 11 amino acids. The complete variable domain, with remaining parts taken from reference TRBV7-9 and TRBJ2-7, reads DTGVSQNPRHKITKRGQNVTFRCDPISEHNRLYWYRQTLGQGPEFLTYFQNEAQLEKSRLLSDRFSAERPKGSFSTLEIQRTEQGDSAMYLCASKDSYEQYFGPGTRLTVT.

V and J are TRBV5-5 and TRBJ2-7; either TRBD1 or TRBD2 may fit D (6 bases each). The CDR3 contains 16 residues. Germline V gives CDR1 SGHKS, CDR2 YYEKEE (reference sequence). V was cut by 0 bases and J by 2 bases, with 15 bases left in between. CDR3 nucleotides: TGTGCCAGCAGCTTGGTAGGGGGGAAAACAACCTACGAGCAGTACTTC. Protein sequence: CASSLVGGKTTYEQYF. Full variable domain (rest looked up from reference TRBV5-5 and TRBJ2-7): DAGVTQSPTHLIKTRGQQVTLRCSPISGHKSVSWYQQVLGQGPQFIFQYYEKEERGRGNFPDRFSARQFPNYSSELNVNALLLGDSALYLCASSLVGGKTTYEQYFGPGTRLTVT.

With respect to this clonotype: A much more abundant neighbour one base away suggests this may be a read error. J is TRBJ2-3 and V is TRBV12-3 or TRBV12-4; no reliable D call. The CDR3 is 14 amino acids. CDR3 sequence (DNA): TGTGCCAGCAGTTTAGGTGTCAGCCCAGATACGCGGTATTTT. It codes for CASSLGVSPDTRYF.

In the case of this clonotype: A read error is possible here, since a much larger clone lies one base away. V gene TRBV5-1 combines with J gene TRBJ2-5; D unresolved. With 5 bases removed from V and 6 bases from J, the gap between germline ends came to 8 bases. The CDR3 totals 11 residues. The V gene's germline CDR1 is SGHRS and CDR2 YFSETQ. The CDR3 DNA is TGCGCCAGCAGGACCCAGCAGACCCAGTACTTC. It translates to CASRTQQTQYF.